The 7 T cell receptor beta chains below all came from one sample that was sequenced in a study of blood T cell repertoires in COVID-19. Here immunoSEQ multiplex PCR was the method, and the copy in TCRdb shows in-frame clones only, minus some. The sample has around 150,000 clones; about 83% are singletons. The sequenced sample was peripheral blood. The receptors originated from a man in his sixties with acute or convalescent COVID-19.

At least ten counts were recorded for this clone. This rearrangement joins TRBV3-1 (or the pseudogene TRBV3-2) to TRBJ1-1; TRBD1 matches 8 bases. From germline, CDR1 is LGHDT and CDR2 YNNKEL (reference sequence). This CDR3 has 15 residues. Trimming removed 0 bases from V and 4 bases from J; junction bases left unmatched: 4. The CDR3 here is CASSQDVGQGTEAFF. The CDR3, as DNA: TGTGCCAGCAGCCAAGATGTAGGACAGGGCACTGAAGCTTTCTTT.

The chain joins TRBV7-2 to TRBJ1-5; D may be TRBD1 (6 bases). Per germline, CDR1 SGHTA and CDR2 FQGNSA. CDR3 size: 18 residues. The V end was cut by 1 base, the J end by 0 bases, with 16 bases between. This CDR3 is CASSLGQGLGYSNQPQHF. The CDR3, as DNA: TGTGCCAGCAGCTTAGGCCAGGGGCTCGGCTATAGCAATCAGCCCCAGCATTTT.

This clone was detected ten times or more. Other DNA variants within this sample encode the same CDR3. V usage is TRBV7-3 and J usage is TRBJ2-1; TRBD1 aligns across 9 bases. The CDR3 contains 15 residues. V gave up 4 bases and J gave up 4 bases; unmatched junction bases: 5. Germline loops: CDR1 SGHTA, CDR2 FQGTGA. CDR3 coding DNA: TGTGCCAGCAGCTCACAGGGGGCTCGGTACAATGAGCAGTTCTTC. It specifies CASSSQGARYNEQFF. Together with reference TRBV7-3 and TRBJ2-1, the CDR3 gives the full variable domain: GAGVSQTPSNKVTEKGKYVELRCDPISGHTALYWYRQSLGQGPEFLIYFQGTGAADDSGLPNDRFFAVRPEGSVSTLKIQRTERGDSAVYLCASSSQGARYNEQFFGPGTRLTVL.

This clone has a single count. The CDR3 region is CASSRLSKETQYF. CDR3 DNA: TGTGCCAGCAGTCGACTAAGTAAAGAGACCCAGTACTTC. The chain combines TRBV2 with TRBJ2-5; TRBD2 might be the D (5 bases). There are 13 residues in the CDR3. In germline, CDR1 is SNHLY, CDR2 FYNNEI. The V end was cut by 5 bases, the J end by 3 bases, with 10 bases between.

V and J are TRBV6-1 and TRBJ1-4, with 9 bases identical to TRBD1. From germline, CDR1 is MNHNS and CDR2 SASEGT. This CDR3 contains 22 residues. V shed 2 bases, J shed 0 bases, and the junction held 19 bases outside the gene matches. The CDR3 sequence is CASSETGTGTHLNPATNEKLFF. The CDR3 DNA is TGTGCCAGCAGTGAAACGGGGACAGGGACTCACCTAAACCCTGCAACTAATGAAAAACTGTTTTTT.

In this sample, this clone turned up a few times. This rearrangement joins TRBV7-6 to TRBJ2-5; 11 bases line up with TRBD2. CDR3 length: 15 residues. J gave up 13 bases and V 0 bases, and 10 bases lay outside the gene matches. Looked up from germline, CDR1 is SGHVS and CDR2 is FNYEAQ. The CDR3 DNA is TGTGCCAGCAGCTTAGCATCAGCTAGCGGGGGGAGTCTGTACTTC. It yields the protein CASSLASASGGSLYF.

The chain is built from TRBV30 and TRBJ1-3, with D uncertain. The germline gives CDR1 GTSNPN, CDR2 SVGIG (reference sequence). The CDR3 is 15 residues long. Trimming removed 0 bases at V and 2 bases at J, with 11 bases between. Here the CDR3 DNA reads TGTGCCTGGAGTGTCGAGCTTCTTACTGGAAACACCATATATTTT. Its protein product is CAWSVELLTGNTIYF.